This TCR beta chain was captured in a study of CD8 T cells in ankylosing spondylitis. This clonotype occurred many times. Construction of TCR beta libraries was performed using quantitative 5'-RACE with molecular barcodes. Using its own MiXCR run on the 5' RACE reads, TCRdb lists one record per CDR3 protein. Found here are some 150,000 distinct CDR3 sequences, roughly 10% of them singletons; the top ten hold roughly 4.5%. V was trimmed by 3 bases and J by 9 bases, leaving 9 bases between them. The CDR3 contains 11 residues. The rearrangement links TRBV12-3 or TRBV12-4 to TRBJ2-7; D is possibly TRBD1 (5 bases). The TCR comes from a female donor with ankylosing spondylitis or in good health (not recorded which). The specimen was blood, either unsorted or a sorted T cell fraction (not recorded which). CDR3 DNA sequence: TGTGCCAGCAGTTTGGGCCAGGGGCAGTACTTC. As protein: CASSLGQGQYF.